This T cell receptor (beta chain) originates from a study of regulatory T cells in long-lasting Graves disease. HTBI primers from iRepertoire and Arm-PCR of CDR3 regions yielded the TCR beta libraries. MiXCR was run by TCRdb on the multiplex PCR reads, yielding one entry per CDR3 protein. The sample has about 200,000 distinct CDR3 sequences, about 19% seen once. CDR3 length equals 12 residues. Per the germline V gene, CDR1 is SGHRS and CDR2 is YFSETQ. V shed 5 bases and J 9 bases; nucleotides not matched to a gene: 5. Study conclusions and caveats: Thyroid tissue went unexamined; only peripheral blood was analyzed.

Remarks on this clonotype: Its antigen is undetermined.

The time point denotes: newly diagnosed GD, antithyroid drugs for less than 3 months. Scientists built the TCR library using RNA that was extracted from PBMCs. A further study also used this sample, focusing on T cells in Graves' hyperthyroidism and ophthalmopathy.

This rearrangement joins TRBV5-1 to TRBJ2-3; TRBD1 matches at 8 bases. The sequencing here drew on peripheral blood mononuclear cells (PBMCs), taken at new diagnosis, from a patient treated with antithyroid drugs. The sequence was obtained from a woman aged 25 to 39 with Graves disease. CDR3 nucleotide sequence: TGCGCCAGCAGACCGGACAGGGAGACGCAGTATTTT. It yields the protein CASRPDRETQYF.